What follows are 23 T cell receptor beta chains derived from one specimen sequenced in a study of shared clonotypes between healthy human individuals. Libraries were prepared by immunoSEQ multiplex PCR; TCRdb keeps only in-frame clonotypes and omits some of them. The table records approximately 350,000 clones, less than 85% of them present only once. The sequenced sample consisted of memory CD4+ T cells sorted from blood. Regarding subset: CD45RA-negative fraction. Every receptor here comes from a man aged 25-45 years in good health.

V gene TRBV25-1 combines with J gene TRBJ1-1; 7 nucleotides line up with TRBD1. The CDR3 spans 12 residues. V gave up 6 bases and J gave up 5 bases; unmatched junction bases: 3. Germline V CDR1 and CDR2: MGHDK, SYGVNS. CDR3 nucleotides: TGTGCCAGCAGGGCAGGGGGGACTGAAGCTTTCTTT. Translated, it gives CASRAGGTEAFF.

CDR3 nucleotide sequence: TGTGCCAGTAGTGAGGTCGACTGGGCCAACTATGGCTACACCTTC. Translated: CASSEVDWANYGYTF. This sequence joins TRBV19 and TRBJ1-2; D is undetermined. V dropped 5 bases and J dropped 2 bases, with 15 bases sitting between them. Looked up from germline, CDR1 is LNHDA and CDR2 is SQIVND (reference sequence). The CDR3 extends over 15 amino acids.

This clone was counted a few times. V and J are TRBV11-3 and TRBJ1-2, with no clear D. CDR1 and CDR2 from the germline V gene are SGHNT and YENEEA. The CDR3 runs 13 residues. Deletions cut 4 bases from V and 7 bases from J, with 13 bases between. For the CDR3, the DNA is TGTGCCAGCAGCTCCTACCCGCCCGGTGGCTACACCTTC. This sequence encodes CASSSYPPGGYTF.

This chain uses TRBV29-1 with TRBJ2-7, with 15 nucleotides matching TRBD2. The CDR3 extends over 16 amino acids. The germline V gene has CDR1 SQVTM and CDR2 ANQGSEA. Trimming cost V 6 bases and J 0 bases; bases outside gene matches: 6. The CDR3 spells CSVAGLAGGPSYEQYF. The DNA for the CDR3 is TGCAGCGTCGCGGGACTAGCGGGAGGCCCCTCCTACGAGCAGTACTTC.

The V and J genes are TRBV5-8 and TRBJ1-2, with D unresolved. The germline gives CDR1 SGHTS, CDR2 YDEGEE. V dropped 4 bases and J dropped 7 bases, with 14 bases sitting between them. The CDR3 contains 13 residues. This CDR3 is CASSLSRDSGYTF. CDR3 nucleotides: TGTGCCAGCAGCCTTTCGAGAGACTCTGGCTACACCTTC.

Concerning this clone itself: A much larger clone differs from this one at a single base, so this may be a read error. The chain is built from TRBV5-4 and TRBJ1-4; D not resolved. CDR1 SGHNT and CDR2 YYREEE come from the germline V gene (reference sequence). Trimming stripped 0 bases from V and 7 bases from J, with 10 bases between. The CDR3 runs 14 residues. CDR3 in DNA: TGTGCCAGCAGCTTGGAAGACTTGAGTGAAAAACTGTTTTTT. Translating it yields CASSLEDLSEKLFF.

V gene TRBV5-1 combines with J gene TRBJ2-5; 13 bases line up with TRBD2. There are 16 residues in the CDR3. Germline trimming cut 4 bases from V and 5 bases from J; bases unmatched to any gene: 8. Germline-derived CDR1 and CDR2 are SGHRS and YFSETQ. The CDR3 is CASSLGLAGERETQYF. The CDR3 DNA reads TGCGCCAGCAGCCTAGGACTAGCGGGAGAGCGGGAGACCCAGTACTTC.

The chain uses TRBV10-1 and TRBJ2-1, with TRBD1 identical over 10 bases. Unmatched junction bases numbered 19, after V lost 4 bases and J lost 7 bases. CDR3 length equals 19 residues. Looked up from germline, CDR1 is WNHNN and CDR2 is SYGVQD (reference sequence). In DNA, the CDR3 is TGCGCCAGCAGTGCTAACAGAGGTGGGGGACAGGGGACACCGAATGAGCAGTTCTTC. Its translation is CASSANRGGGQGTPNEQFF.

This chain uses TRBV5-7 with TRBJ2-7; D gene uncertain. TRBV5-7 is an ORF; its function is uncertain. The CDR3 loop spans 17 amino acids. V was clipped by 4 bases and J by 2 bases, with 22 bases between them. This chain's CDR3 is CASSTRRSARNPYEQYF. Here the CDR3 DNA reads TGTGCCAGCAGCACACGAAGGTCCGCGAGAAACCCCTACGAGCAGTACTTC.

In regard to this clone: Germline is not matched at one junction end, which may reflect a read error. The V gene is TRBV6-1, the J gene TRBJ2-7; D may be TRBD1 (6 bases). CDR3 size: 15 residues. Germline-derived CDR1 and CDR2 are MNHNS and SASEGT. The CDR3, as DNA: TGTGCCAGCAGGGAAGCTGTGGGGGCGCCCCGGGAGCAGTACTTC. It encodes CASREAVGAPREQYF.

This clone has just a few counts. This chain joins TRBV7-9 and TRBJ2-2; the D is unclear. Germline CDR1 SEHNR, CDR2 FQNEAQ (reference sequence). The CDR3 loop spans 12 amino acids. Trimming removed 2 bases from V and 7 bases from J, with 5 bases in between. CDR3 nucleotide sequence: TGTGCCAGCAGCTTATCGGTCGGGGAGCTGTTTTTT. It yields the protein CASSLSVGELFF. Full variable domain (missing parts from reference TRBV7-9 and TRBJ2-2): DTGVSQNPRHKITKRGQNVTFRCDPISEHNRLYWYRQTLGQGPEFLTYFQNEAQLEKSRLLSDRFSAERPKGSFSTLEIQRTEQGDSAMYLCASSLSVGELFFGEGSRLTVL.

This chain joins TRBV13 and TRBJ2-7; D possibly matches TRBD1 or TRBD2 (5 bases each). Trimming left V 8 bases short and J 2 bases short, with 13 bases between. Looked up from germline, CDR1 is PRHDT and CDR2 is FYEKMQ (reference sequence). This CDR3 is built from 13 residues. The CDR3 DNA reads TGTGCCAGCTCGGATCGAGGGGCCTACGAGCAGTACTTC. It codes for CASSDRGAYEQYF.

J is TRBJ2-7 and V is TRBV20-1; D is possibly TRBD2 (5 bases). There are 11 residues in the CDR3. Germline CDR1 reads DFQATT; CDR2 reads SNEGSKA (reference sequence). The CDR3 bases are TGCGCCCGGGCCGGGATATACGAGCAGTACTTC. Translation: CARAGIYEQYF.

This clone was found once. V is TRBV28 and J is TRBJ1-3, with 9 bases lining up with TRBD1. The CDR3 sequence is 15 residues long. Trimming cost V 4 bases and J 4 bases; bases outside gene matches: 5. Germline V gene data show CDR1 as MDHEN and CDR2 as SYDVKM. DNA for the CDR3: TGTGCCAGCAGTTCGCTCGGACAGGGGGGAAACACCATATATTTT. Protein sequence: CASSSLGQGGNTIYF.

The rearrangement uses TRBV6-4 and TRBJ2-3; D is perhaps TRBD2 (6 bases). V lost 5 bases and J 1 base, leaving 13 bases between the germline ends. Germline V gene sequence: CDR1 MRHNA, CDR2 SNTAGT. The CDR3 consists of 15 residues. CDR3 nucleotide sequence: TGTGCCAGCAGTCAGACTAGTCTTGGCACAGATACGCAGTATTTT. This gives the protein CASSQTSLGTDTQYF.

The chain links TRBV7-7 to TRBJ1-5; a weak D match, TRBD1 (5 bases). Germline CDR1 SSHAT, CDR2 FNYEAQ (reference sequence). The CDR3 loop spans 12 amino acids. The V end was cut by 9 bases, the J end by 7 bases, with 13 bases between. In DNA, the CDR3 is TGTGCCAGACCAGGGACGAGACAGCCCCAGCATTTT. This sequence encodes CARPGTRQPQHF.

The genes are TRBV6-5 and TRBJ1-4; no firm D call. The V and J ends lost 7 bases and 8 bases respectively, with 17 bases between them. The CDR3 spans 14 residues. The germline gives CDR1 MNHEY, CDR2 SVGAGI. The CDR3 region has the DNA TGTGCCAGCAAAATGGACCCCCGATCGGAAAAACTGTTTTTT. Protein product: CASKMDPRSEKLFF.

The chain combines TRBV11-2 with TRBJ1-1; no clear D gene. Looked up from germline, CDR1 is SGHAT and CDR2 is FQNNGV. This CDR3 spans 15 amino acids. V was trimmed by 5 bases and J by 5 bases, leaving 18 bases between them. CDR3 region: CASSTSSLLGTEAFF. The DNA for the CDR3 is TGTGCCAGCAGCACCAGTTCCCTCCTGGGGACTGAAGCTTTCTTT.

The rearrangement joins TRBV19 to TRBJ1-1; D not resolved. Trimming pared 5 bases from V and 4 bases from J, leaving 11 bases between. This CDR3 has 13 residues. Germline CDR1 reads LNHDA; CDR2 reads SQIVND (reference sequence). The CDR3, as DNA: TGTGCCAGTAGTCTAGGTAGGGCCACTGAAGCTTTCTTT. This sequence encodes CASSLGRATEAFF. The variable domain in full, with the rest retrieved from reference TRBV19 and TRBJ1-1, is DGGITQSPKYLFRKEGQNVTLSCEQNLNHDAMYWYRQDPGQGLRLIYYSQIVNDFQKGDIAEGYSVSREKKESFPLTVTSAQKNPTAFYLCASSLGRATEAFFGQGTRLTVV.

Concerning this clone: A read error may account for a junction end that differs from germline. This chain uses TRBV7-7 with TRBJ2-1, with 7 bases fitting TRBD2. Germline values: CDR1 SSHAT, CDR2 FNYEAQ (reference sequence). This CDR3 comprises 15 residues. CDR3 sequence: CASSPTSETYNEQFF. CDR3 in DNA: TGTGCTAGCAGCCCAACTAGCGAAACCTACAATGAGCAGTTCTTC.

The chain has TRBV6-1 and TRBJ1-5; D unclear. Trimming shortened V by 5 bases and J by 7 bases, and 9 bases separated the two germline ends. This CDR3 is built from 12 residues. CDR1 is MNHNS, CDR2 SASEGT, per germline. CDR3 residues: CASSLVEQPQHF. DNA of the CDR3: TGTGCCAGCAGTCTCGTCGAGCAGCCCCAGCATTTT.

This clone was picked up a small number of times. J is TRBJ2-2 and V is TRBV2, with 7 positions matching TRBD1. The CDR3 consists of 14 residues. With 5 bases clipped from V and 2 bases from J, the junction kept 2 bases outside the gene matches. Germline V gives CDR1 SNHLY, CDR2 FYNNEI. The CDR3 spells CASSRDSNTGELFF. For the CDR3, the DNA is TGTGCCAGCAGTCGGGACAGCAACACCGGGGAGCTGTTTTTT.

This chain links TRBV9 with TRBJ2-2, with 8 bases lining up with TRBD2. Unmatched junction bases numbered 6, after V lost 2 bases and J lost 3 bases. Germline loops: CDR1 SGDLS, CDR2 YYNGEE. This CDR3 contains 16 residues. CDR3 nucleotides: TGTGCCAGCAGCGTCCACGGGAGGGGGGACACCGGGGAGCTGTTTTTT. Translated: CASSVHGRGDTGELFF.